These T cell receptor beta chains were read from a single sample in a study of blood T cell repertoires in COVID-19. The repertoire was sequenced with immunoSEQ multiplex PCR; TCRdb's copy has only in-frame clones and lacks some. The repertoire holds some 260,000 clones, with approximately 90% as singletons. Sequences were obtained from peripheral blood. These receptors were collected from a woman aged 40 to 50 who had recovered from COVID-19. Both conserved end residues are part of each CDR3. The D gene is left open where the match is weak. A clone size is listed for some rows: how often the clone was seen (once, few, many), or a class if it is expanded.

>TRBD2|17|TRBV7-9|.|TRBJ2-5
TGTGCCAGCAGCTTAGTACTAGCGGGAGGGACTGTTGAGACCCAGTACTTC
CASSLVLAGGTVETQYF
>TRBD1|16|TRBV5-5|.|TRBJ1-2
TGTGCCAGCAGCTTGGGGGGCAGGACAGGGGTCTATGGCTACACCTTC
CASSLGGRTGVYGYTF
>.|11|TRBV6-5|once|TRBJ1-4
TGTGCCAGCAGGAGGGATGAAAAACTGTTTTTT
CASRRDEKLFF
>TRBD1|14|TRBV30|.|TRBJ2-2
TGTGCCGGCCGGGGACAGGGTGGAGCCGGGGAGCTGTTTTTT
CAGRGQGGAGELFF
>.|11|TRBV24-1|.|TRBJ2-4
TGTGCCACCAGTGGAGGGAACATTCAGTACTTC
CATSGGNIQYF
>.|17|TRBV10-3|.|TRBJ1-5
TGTGCCATCAGTGCACTAGCCAGGGCAAAGGGCAATCAGCCCCAGCATTTT
CAISALARAKGNQPQHF
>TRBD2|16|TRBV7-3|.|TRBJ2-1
TGTGCCAGCAGCCCAACCCGGACTAGCGGGTACAATGAGCAGTTCTTC
CASSPTRTSGYNEQFF
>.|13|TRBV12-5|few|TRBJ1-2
TGTGCTAGTGGTTTGGTGGGCGTCCATGGCTACACCTTC
CASGLVGVHGYTF
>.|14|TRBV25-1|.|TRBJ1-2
TGTGCCAGCAGTGGACAGGTCCCAGCCCATGGCTACACCTTC
CASSGQVPAHGYTF
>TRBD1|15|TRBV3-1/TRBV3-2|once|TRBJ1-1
TGTGCCAGCAGCCATAGTGGACAGGGGAACACTGAAGCTTTCTTT
CASSHSGQGNTEAFF
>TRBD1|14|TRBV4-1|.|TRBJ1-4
TGCGCCAGCAGCCAAGCAGGGGGCGGTGAAAAACTGTTTTTT
CASSQAGGGEKLFF
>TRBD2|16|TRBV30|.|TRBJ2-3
TGTGCCTGGATGACCCCGGGACTAGCGGGAGGGTATACGCAGTATTTT
CAWMTPGLAGGYTQYF
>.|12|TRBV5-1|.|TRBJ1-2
TGCGCCAGCAGCAACAGGGCTTATGGCTACACCTTC
CASSNRAYGYTF
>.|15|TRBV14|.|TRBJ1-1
TGTGCCAGCAGCCCCCGTATTGGGGGGTTGGATGAAGCTTTCTTT
CASSPRIGGLDEAFF